This T cell receptor (beta chain) was documented in a study of blood T cell repertoires in COVID-19. CDR1 and CDR2 from the germline V gene are ENHRY and SYGVKD. Trimming stripped 4 bases from V and 14 bases from J, with 12 bases between. This CDR3 has 12 amino acids. Repertoires were generated with immunoSEQ multiplex PCR, while TCRdb's copy carries only in-frame clones and drops some. The sample contains roughly 350,000 clones, approximately 89% of which appear only once. The J gene is TRBJ1-6, the V gene TRBV10-3, with D hard to call. The sequenced sample was peripheral blood. The receptor was derived from a woman younger than 35 who had recovered from COVID-19. CDR3 sequence reads: CAISVSGKALHF. CDR3 sequence (DNA): TGTGCCATCAGTGTTTCGGGGAAAGCCCTCCACTTT.